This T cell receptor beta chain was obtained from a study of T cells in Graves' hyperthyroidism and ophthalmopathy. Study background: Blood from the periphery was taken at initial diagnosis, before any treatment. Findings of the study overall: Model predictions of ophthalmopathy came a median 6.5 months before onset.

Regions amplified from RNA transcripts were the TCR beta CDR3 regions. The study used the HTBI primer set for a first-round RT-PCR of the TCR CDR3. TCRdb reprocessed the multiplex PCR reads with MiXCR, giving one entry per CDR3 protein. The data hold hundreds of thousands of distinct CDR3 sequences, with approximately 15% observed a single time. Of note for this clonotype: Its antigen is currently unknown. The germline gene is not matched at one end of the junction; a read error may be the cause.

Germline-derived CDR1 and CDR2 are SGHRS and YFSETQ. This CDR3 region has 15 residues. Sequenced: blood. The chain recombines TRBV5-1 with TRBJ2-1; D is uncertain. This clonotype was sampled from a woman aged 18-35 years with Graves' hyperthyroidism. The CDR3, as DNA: TGCGCCAGCAGCTTTGGATGGCCGGTGAACAATGAGCAGCTCTTC. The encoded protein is CASSFGWPVNNEQLF. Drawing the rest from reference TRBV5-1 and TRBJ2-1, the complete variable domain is KAGVTQTPRYLIKTRGQQVTLSCSPISGHRSVSWYQQTPGQGLQFLFEYFSETQRNKGNFPGRFSGRQFSNSRSEMNVSTLELGDSALYLCASSFGWPVNNEQLFGPGTRLTVL.